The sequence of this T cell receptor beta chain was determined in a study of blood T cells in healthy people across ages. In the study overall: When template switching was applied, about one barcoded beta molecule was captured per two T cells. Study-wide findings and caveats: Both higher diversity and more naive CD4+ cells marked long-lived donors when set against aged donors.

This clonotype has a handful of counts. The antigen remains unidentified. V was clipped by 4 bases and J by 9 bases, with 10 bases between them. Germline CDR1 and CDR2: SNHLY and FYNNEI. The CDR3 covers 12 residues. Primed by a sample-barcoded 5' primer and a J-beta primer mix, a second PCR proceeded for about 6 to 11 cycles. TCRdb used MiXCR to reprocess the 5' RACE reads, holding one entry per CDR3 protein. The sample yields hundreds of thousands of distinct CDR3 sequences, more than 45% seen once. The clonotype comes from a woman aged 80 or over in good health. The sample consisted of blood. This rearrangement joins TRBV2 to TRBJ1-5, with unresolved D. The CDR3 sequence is CASSGMEGPQHF. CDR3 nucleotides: TGTGCCAGCAGTGGAATGGAAGGGCCCCAGCATTTT.